This T cell receptor beta chain was identified during a study of blood T cells in healthy people across ages. Regarding the study as a whole: Estimates based on one million T cells were treated as lower bounds.

Per germline, CDR1 MNHNS and CDR2 SASEGT. The V gene end was trimmed by 6 bases and the J gene end by 5 bases; junction bases not matched to a gene: 15. This CDR3 spans 17 amino acids. Using a J-beta primer mix together with a sample-barcoded 5' primer, a second PCR was run for roughly 7 to 11 cycles. TCRdb re-derived calls from the 5' RACE reads in MiXCR, one entry per CDR3 protein. The table records 630,000 or so distinct CDR3 sequences, about 28% of them present only once. Points on this clonotype: The target antigen is unknown.

Sequences were obtained from blood. This sequence originates from an elderly woman in good health. The genes are TRBV6-1 and TRBJ2-5; 10 nucleotides match TRBD2. DNA for the CDR3: TGTGCCAGCAGCAACAGGCTTCTAGCGGGAGCTAAGGAGACCCAGTACTTC. It yields the protein CASSNRLLAGAKETQYF.